The clone carrying this T cell receptor beta chain was seen a handful of times. What it binds is not known. The junction and the germline gene differ at one end; a read error may be behind it. CDR3 size: 15 residues. From germline, CDR1 is SNHLY and CDR2 FYNNEI. These data originate in a study of T cells in localized non-small cell lung cancer. Study-level points and caveats: Researchers found a median approximately 57 of the top 100 tumor clones in adjacent lung. Longer overall survival was associated with a higher density of T cells in the blood. Uninvolved neighboring lung showed the greatest T cell clonality, exceeding tumor. Investigators sequenced only a single tumor region, leaving heterogeneity possible.

Here immunoSEQ multiplex PCR was the method, and the copy in TCRdb shows in-frame clones only, minus some. The table shows about 30,000 clones, with about 91% occurring only once. The genes are TRBV2 and TRBJ1-1; D unclear. The receptor was derived from a man aged 40 to 69 with stage II lung adenocarcinoma. The source was PBMCs, collected before any cancer treatment. CDR3 DNA: TGTGCCAGCAGGGAAGGTAGGACCATGAACACTGAAGCTTTCTTT. Encoded protein: CASREGRTMNTEAFF.